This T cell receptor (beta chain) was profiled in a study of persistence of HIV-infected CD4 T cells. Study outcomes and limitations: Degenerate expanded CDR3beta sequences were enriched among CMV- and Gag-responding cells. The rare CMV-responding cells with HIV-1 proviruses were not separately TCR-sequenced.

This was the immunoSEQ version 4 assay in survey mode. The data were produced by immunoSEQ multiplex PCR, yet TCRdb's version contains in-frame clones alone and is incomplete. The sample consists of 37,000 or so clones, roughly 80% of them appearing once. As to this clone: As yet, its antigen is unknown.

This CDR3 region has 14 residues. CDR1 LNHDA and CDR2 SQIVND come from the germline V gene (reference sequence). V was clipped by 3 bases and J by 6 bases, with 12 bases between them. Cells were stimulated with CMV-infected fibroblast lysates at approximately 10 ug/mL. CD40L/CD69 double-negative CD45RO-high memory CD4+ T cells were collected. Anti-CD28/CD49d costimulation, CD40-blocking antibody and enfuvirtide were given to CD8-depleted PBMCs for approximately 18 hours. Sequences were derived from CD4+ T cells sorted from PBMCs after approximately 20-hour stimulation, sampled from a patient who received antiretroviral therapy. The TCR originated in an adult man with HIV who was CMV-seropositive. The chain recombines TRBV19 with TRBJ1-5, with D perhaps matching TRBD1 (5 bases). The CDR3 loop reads CASSMPGLSQPQHF. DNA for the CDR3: TGTGCCAGTAGTATGCCGGGGCTTTCTCAGCCCCAGCATTTT.